One sample yielded the 25 T cell receptor beta chains listed below, sequenced in a study of CD8 T cells in ankylosing spondylitis. Study-wide findings and caveats: Made up of under ten highly homologous variants, a TCR beta motif appeared characteristic of ankylosing spondylitis blood.

TCRdb analysed the 5' RACE reads with MiXCR anew, one entry per CDR3 protein. Of about 330,000 distinct CDR3 sequences listed, 8% were seen once; the top ten hold roughly 15%. These receptors lack a known antigen. Sequencing input: blood, either unsorted or a sorted T cell fraction (not recorded which). The receptors were sampled from a male donor with ankylosing spondylitis.

This clonotype has at least ten counts. CDR3 in amino acids: CASRTPSLNTGELFF. The DNA of the CDR3 is TGTGCCAGTAGGACCCCTTCCTTGAACACCGGGGAGCTGTTTTTT. This chain links TRBV19 with TRBJ2-2; D is ambiguous. The CDR3 consists of 15 residues. The V and J ends lost 6 bases and 1 base respectively, with 12 bases between them. Germline V lookup: CDR1 LNHDA, CDR2 SQIVND (reference sequence).

This clonotype was counted at least ten times. J is TRBJ1-5 and V is TRBV20-1; no clear D. The CDR3 consists of 15 residues. Germline CDR1 DFQATT, CDR2 SNEGSKA (reference sequence). V was cut by 0 bases and J by 3 bases, with 12 bases left in between. CDR3 sequence reads: CSARDHGQFNQPQHF. The CDR3 coding sequence is TGCAGTGCTAGAGATCATGGGCAGTTCAATCAGCCCCAGCATTTT.

This clonotype was seen a handful of times. The genes are TRBV4-3 and TRBJ2-3; 9 nucleotides match TRBD2. Germline CDR1 LGHNA, CDR2 YSLEER. Germline trimming cut 0 bases from V and 6 bases from J; bases unmatched to any gene: 10. The CDR3 consists of 17 residues. CDR3 nucleotide sequence: TGCGCCAGCAGCCAAGATTGGGCTAGCGGGGAAAGGGATACGCAGTATTTT. Protein: CASSQDWASGERDTQYF.

The chain is built from TRBV12-3 or TRBV12-4 and TRBJ2-1, with 7 bases that match TRBD1. Unmatched junction bases numbered 14, after V lost 4 bases and J lost 8 bases. This CDR3 contains 16 residues. CDR3 residues: CASSSGGGGHGDEQFF. The CDR3 region has the DNA TGTGCCAGCAGTTCAGGGGGTGGGGGACATGGCGATGAGCAGTTCTTC.

This clonotype appeared a few times. The J gene is TRBJ2-7, the V gene TRBV20-1, with 8 bases identical to TRBD2. The V and J ends lost 4 bases and 6 bases, in that order; junction bases with no gene match: 8. The CDR3 runs 13 residues. CDR1 DFQATT and CDR2 SNEGSKA come from the germline V gene (reference sequence). Written as DNA, the CDR3 is TGCAGTGCTACTTACGGGGGGGACTTCGAGCAGTACTTC. Translation: CSATYGGDFEQYF.

This clonotype was seen many times. The chain recombines TRBV20-1 with TRBJ2-1; D unresolved. The V gene's germline CDR1 is DFQATT and CDR2 SNEGSKA (reference sequence). The CDR3 has 14 residues. Trimming removed 2 bases from V and 7 bases from J, with 15 bases in between. CDR3 sequence reads: CSARLVVRRNEQFF. The CDR3 bases are TGCAGTGCTAGACTCGTAGTTCGCAGGAATGAGCAGTTCTTC.

The sample holds many counts of this clonotype. This chain uses TRBV28 with TRBJ2-3; D could derive from TRBD1 or TRBD2 (5 bases each). The CDR3 has 14 amino acids. Deletions cut 6 bases from V and 3 bases from J, with 13 bases between. Germline V gene lookup returns CDR1 MDHEN and CDR2 SYDVKM. The CDR3 DNA sequence: TGTGCCAGCAGCATCCTGGGGACGACAGATACGCAGTATTTT. Encoded protein: CASSILGTTDTQYF. The variable domain in full, with the rest retrieved from reference TRBV28 and TRBJ2-3, is DVKVTQSSRYLVKRTGEKVFLECVQDMDHENMFWYRQDPGLGLRLIYFSYDVKMKEKGDIPEGYSVSREKKERFSLILESASTNQTSMYLCASSILGTTDTQYFGPGTRLTVL.

In its sample, this clonotype was seen a few times. The chain is built from TRBV20-1 and TRBJ1-2; 7 bases align to TRBD1. This CDR3 has 14 amino acids. Germline V gene lookup returns CDR1 DFQATT and CDR2 SNEGSKA (reference sequence). V lost 6 bases and J lost 0; bases outside the gene matches: 7. CDR3 protein: CSARGQLANYGYTF. CDR3 coding DNA: TGCAGTGCCAGGGGACAGCTGGCTAACTATGGCTACACCTTC.

The sample holds a few counts of this clonotype. This chain links TRBV4-2 with TRBJ1-5; D is unresolved. CDR1 is LGHNA, CDR2 YNFKEQ, per germline. This CDR3 region has 15 residues. V lost 0 bases, J lost 2 bases, and 8 bases lay in between. Here the CDR3 DNA reads TGTGCCAGCAGCCAAGAGACGTCCGGCAATCAGCCCCAGCATTTT. As protein: CASSQETSGNQPQHF.

In this sample, this clonotype turned up a few times. J is TRBJ2-3 and V is TRBV4-1; 9 nucleotides line up with TRBD1. Germline trimming cut 1 base from V and 2 bases from J; bases unmatched to any gene: 7. The CDR3 length is 17 residues. The germline V gene has CDR1 MGHRA and CDR2 YSYEKL. The CDR3 DNA reads TGCGCCAGCAGCCAAGTTTGGGGACAGGGAACCACAGATACGCAGTATTTT. This sequence encodes CASSQVWGQGTTDTQYF.

In its sample, this clonotype was seen a few times. This rearrangement joins TRBV18 to TRBJ1-4, with D unclear. The V end lost 8 bases, the J end lost 8 bases, and 18 bases lay between the germline ends. This CDR3 spans 14 amino acids. Germline CDR1 KGHSH, CDR2 LQKENI. The CDR3 is CASAALDGLEKLFF. CDR3 coding DNA: TGTGCCAGCGCGGCCTTGGATGGGTTGGAAAAACTGTTTTTT. Using reference TRBV18 and TRBJ1-4 for the parts outside the CDR3, the full variable domain is NAGVMQNPRHLVRRRGQEARLRCSPMKGHSHVYWYRQLPEEGLKFMVYLQKENIIDESGMPKERFSAEFPKEGPSILRIQQVVRGDSAAYFCASAALDGLEKLFFGSGTQLSVL.

This clonotype was recorded at least ten times. The chain links TRBV10-1 to TRBJ2-7; D gene ambiguous. The V gene's germline CDR1 is WNHNN and CDR2 SYGVQD (reference sequence). Between the trimmed V and J ends, which lost 0 bases and 5 bases, there was a span of 11 bases. This CDR3 spans 14 amino acids. The CDR3 spells CASSESWKTHEQYF. The CDR3 DNA follows: TGCGCCAGCAGTGAGTCCTGGAAAACCCACGAGCAGTACTTC.

In regard to this clonotype: Compared with germline, one end of the junction differs, possibly owing to a read error. The rearrangement links TRBV5-4 to TRBJ2-3; TRBD1 might be the D (5 bases). CDR1 is SGHNT, CDR2 YYREEE, per germline (reference sequence). CDR3 length equals 12 residues. The CDR3 is CAISPDTGTQYF. The CDR3 DNA follows: TGTGCCATCAGCCCTGACACAGGTACGCAGTATTTT.

This clonotype was counted only a few times. J is TRBJ1-2 and V is TRBV19; 12 bases agree with TRBD1. The trim removed 7 bases at V and 3 bases at J, leaving 15 bases unmatched. Germline CDR1 LNHDA, CDR2 SQIVND (reference sequence). This CDR3 comprises 18 residues. The CDR3 DNA is TGTGCCAGTACCACCCCGAGGGACAGGGGGCGCAAGGACTATGGCTACACCTTC. Translating it yields CASTTPRDRGRKDYGYTF.

This clonotype was seen only a few times. The V and J genes are TRBV20-1 and TRBJ2-3, with a weak D call TRBD2 (6 bases). The CDR3 has 13 amino acids. Germline-derived CDR1 and CDR2 are DFQATT and SNEGSKA (reference sequence). Trimming took off 5 bases at V and 5 bases at J, with 14 bases between the two ends. CDR3 in DNA: TGCAGTGCTGGGGACTTCCTCGGAGATACGCAGTATTTT. It specifies CSAGDFLGDTQYF.

V gene TRBV7-3 combines with J gene TRBJ2-2; tentatively, D is TRBD2 (5 bases). The CDR3 has 15 amino acids. V was pared by 3 bases and J by 5 bases, with 13 bases between. The germline CDR1 and CDR2 sequences are SGHTA and FQGTGA. CDR3 protein: CASSFRSGFTGELFF. As DNA, the CDR3 is TGTGCCAGCAGCTTTCGTTCGGGGTTTACCGGGGAGCTGTTTTTT.

The chain is built from TRBV28 and TRBJ2-2; no definite D call. The CDR3 is made up of 13 amino acids. CDR1 is MDHEN and CDR2 is SYDVKM in the germline V gene. Trimming removed 6 bases from V and 3 bases from J, with 8 bases in between. The CDR3 sequence is CASRTEDTGELFF. The CDR3 DNA reads as TGTGCCAGCAGGACTGAGGACACCGGGGAGCTGTTTTTT.

The chain uses TRBV7-8 and TRBJ2-3, with 11 bases that match TRBD1. V dropped 6 bases and J dropped 6; count of bases not matched to a gene: 8. This CDR3 is 15 amino acids long. Germline CDR1 is SGHVS and CDR2 is FQNEAQ. The CDR3 spells CASRLRGQGVDTQYF. CDR3 sequence (DNA): TGTGCCAGCAGATTACGGGGACAGGGGGTGGATACGCAGTATTTT.

The chain carries TRBV29-1 and TRBJ2-2, with D tentatively TRBD1 (6 bases). Germline CDR1 is SQVTM and CDR2 is ANQGSEA. This CDR3 has 13 amino acids. Trimming left V 8 bases short and J 1 base short, with 11 bases between. The CDR3 DNA reads TGCAGCACGGGACACCAGAACACCGGGGAGCTGTTTTTT. Its protein is CSTGHQNTGELFF.

This clonotype appeared many times. J is TRBJ2-7 and V is TRBV29-1; 11 nucleotides match TRBD1. Germline CDR1 is SQVTM and CDR2 is ANQGSEA. The CDR3 length is 14 residues. V trimming: 2 bases; J trimming: 4 bases; junction bases outside the gene matches: 4. As DNA, the CDR3 is TGCAGCGTTGAATTGGGACAGGGGGGTTACGAGCAGTACTTC. Residues: CSVELGQGGYEQYF.

V gene TRBV12-3 or TRBV12-4 combines with J gene TRBJ1-6; D remains ambiguous. The CDR3 is made up of 13 amino acids. The V gene lost 2 bases and the J gene lost 5 bases, with 4 bases spanning the gap. The DNA of the CDR3 is TGTGCCAGCAGTTTACAGGATAATTCACCCCTCCACTTT. This gives the protein CASSLQDNSPLHF.

This clonotype came up a few times. This chain connects TRBV6-1 to TRBJ2-7; 9 bases align to TRBD1. CDR1 MNHNS and CDR2 SASEGT come from the germline V gene. The ends lost 5 bases at V and 1 base at J; junction bases unmatched: 6. The CDR3 loop spans 15 amino acids. The CDR3 DNA reads as TGTGCCAGCAGTACCGGGACAGGGAGGTCCTACGAGCAGTACTTC. It specifies CASSTGTGRSYEQYF.

The chain couples TRBV29-1 to TRBJ2-3; the D call may be TRBD1 or TRBD2 (5 bases each). Germline assignment: CDR1 SQVTM and CDR2 ANQGSEA. CDR3 length equals 13 residues. Trimming cost V 6 bases and J 6 bases, with 16 bases left between them. The CDR3 sequence: CSVIWGMSDTQYF. CDR3 in DNA: TGCAGCGTCATTTGGGGGATGTCTGATACGCAGTATTTT.

There are many counts of this clonotype. The chain employs TRBV29-1 and TRBJ2-1; TRBD1 aligns across 7 bases. Germline V gene sequence: CDR1 SQVTM, CDR2 ANQGSEA. Losses at the gene ends were 6 bases for V and 1 base for J; bases not matched to a gene: 3. The CDR3 loop spans 13 amino acids. CDR3 loop: CSVYRGSYNEQFF. As DNA, the CDR3 is TGCAGCGTCTACAGGGGTTCCTACAATGAGCAGTTCTTC.

This rearrangement joins TRBV9 to TRBJ2-2; unclear D gene. The CDR3 sequence is 14 residues long. V dropped 0 bases and J dropped 1 base, with 4 bases sitting between them. Per germline, CDR1 SGDLS and CDR2 YYNGEE. The CDR3 bases are TGTGCCAGCAGCGTAGTTCTGAACACCGGGGAGCTGTTTTTT. Protein product: CASSVVLNTGELFF. The complete variable domain, with remaining parts taken from reference TRBV9 and TRBJ2-2, reads DSGVTQTPKHLITATGQRVTLRCSPRSGDLSVYWYQQSLDQGLQFLIQYYNGEERAKGNILERFSAQQFPDLHSELNLSSLELGDSALYFCASSVVLNTGELFFGEGSRLTVL.